This passage covers 29 T cell receptor beta chains from one sample sequenced in a study of beta chain features in type 1 diabetes. Reverse transcription of all isolated RNA meant that expressed TCRB transcripts were sequenced. Method: immunoSEQ multiplex PCR; TCRdb's copy keeps in-frame clones and lacks some. The table records hundreds of thousands of clones, around 16% of them present only once. Sequencing was done on a sample of naive CD4+ T cells from blood. These receptors all stem from a man aged 18-30 years in good health.

The rearrangement joins TRBV29-1 to TRBJ2-7, with 8 bases fitting TRBD1. This CDR3 is 13 amino acids long. V was pared by 8 bases and J by 1 base, with 7 bases of the junction left unmatched. Germline V CDR1 and CDR2: SQVTM, ANQGSEA. The CDR3 nucleotides read TGCAGCTTGGACAGGGCGCTTTCCTACGAGCAGTACTTC. Its protein product is CSLDRALSYEQYF.

The chain joins TRBV4-3 to TRBJ1-4; 9 bases fit TRBD1. The J segment lost 2 bases and the V segment lost 6 bases, leaving 7 bases of the junction unmatched. The CDR3 spans 16 residues. The V gene's germline CDR1 is LGHNA and CDR2 YSLEER. The CDR3 here is CASSLYGTGTNEKLFF. CDR3 bases: TGCGCCAGCAGTCTCTACGGGACAGGGACTAATGAAAAACTGTTTTTT.

V usage is TRBV29-1 and J usage is TRBJ2-3, with D perhaps given as TRBD1 or TRBD2 (5 bases each). Germline lookup yields CDR1 SQVTM and CDR2 ANQGSEA. The V end was cut by 8 bases, the J end by 0 bases, with 9 bases between. This CDR3 is 12 amino acids long. CDR3 nucleotides: TGCAGCTCGGGGACCAGCACAGATACGCAGTATTTT. It specifies CSSGTSTDTQYF.

In its sample, this clone was seen a few times. This chain uses TRBV4-1 with TRBJ2-3, with D perhaps being TRBD1 or TRBD2 (5 bases each). The CDR3 totals 18 residues. V was shortened by 3 bases and J by 0 bases, with 19 bases between the two germline ends. Germline CDR1 and CDR2: MGHRA and YSYEKL. The CDR3 protein is CASSQGVSQLTSTDTQYF. The CDR3 nucleotides are TGCGCCAGCAGCCAGGGGGTCTCCCAACTCACTAGCACAGATACGCAGTATTTT.

Notes on this clone: Additional DNA sequences in this sample encode the identical CDR3. CDR3: CASRGGSYEQYF. The CDR3, as DNA: TGTGCCAGCAGGGGTGGATCTTACGAGCAGTACTTC. The chain joins TRBV25-1 to TRBJ2-7, with no clear D. Germline loops: CDR1 MGHDK, CDR2 SYGVNS. CDR3 length equals 12 residues. Trimming shortened V by 6 bases and J by 4 bases, and 10 bases separated the two germline ends.

This clone occurred a few times. The rearrangement links TRBV6-1 to TRBJ2-3; no clear D. This CDR3 contains 13 residues. V was shortened by 8 bases and J by 4 bases, with 13 bases between the two germline ends. Germline V CDR1 and CDR2: MNHNS, SASEGT. The CDR3 DNA sequence: TGTGCCAGCCTTGCGCTCCTTGCAGATACGCAGTATTTT. It codes for CASLALLADTQYF.

The chain has TRBV18 and TRBJ2-1; no reliable D call. This CDR3 comprises 16 residues. The ends were cut back, 2 bases at V and 3 bases at J, with 14 bases in the middle. CDR1 and CDR2 from the germline V gene are KGHSH and LQKENI. The DNA for the CDR3 is TGTGCCAGCTCACCAAGGGTTCAAAGAAACTACAATGAGCAGTTCTTC. Translating gives CASSPRVQRNYNEQFF. The full variable domain, rest sourced from reference TRBV18 and TRBJ2-1, is NAGVMQNPRHLVRRRGQEARLRCSPMKGHSHVYWYRQLPEEGLKFMVYLQKENIIDESGMPKERFSAEFPKEGPSILRIQQVVRGDSAAYFCASSPRVQRNYNEQFFGPGTRLTVL.

This clone has more than one count but fewer than ten. This chain links TRBV28 with TRBJ2-7, with TRBD1 identical over 8 bases. Germline CDR1 MDHEN, CDR2 SYDVKM. Trimming took 2 bases from V and 3 from J; bases not matched to a gene: 3. The CDR3 runs to 14 residues. The CDR3 DNA reads as TGTGCCAGCAGTTTAGCCGGACAGGGCTACGAGCAGTACTTC. This sequence encodes CASSLAGQGYEQYF.

This clone was detected ten times or more. The chain combines TRBV5-6 with TRBJ2-7; D is possibly TRBD2 (6 bases). The ends were cut back, 3 bases at V and 1 base at J, with 11 bases in the middle. The germline gives CDR1 SGHDT, CDR2 YYEEEE. The CDR3 runs 14 residues. CDR3: CASSSIGGSYEQYF. DNA of the CDR3: TGTGCCAGCAGCTCGATCGGGGGTTCCTACGAGCAGTACTTC.

V gene TRBV18 combines with J gene TRBJ2-7; 8 bases agree with TRBD2. Losses at the gene ends were 3 bases for V and 4 bases for J; bases not matched to a gene: 8. The CDR3 extends over 15 amino acids. Germline-derived CDR1 and CDR2 are KGHSH and LQKENI. DNA for the CDR3: TGTGCCAGCTCACCTACAGCGGGAGTCCTTTACGAGCAGTACTTC. The encoded protein is CASSPTAGVLYEQYF.

This clone was detected a few times. The CDR3 DNA sequence: TGTGCCAGCTCACTCCAAGGACAGGGATCCCCCTATGGCTACACCTTC. Encoded protein: CASSLQGQGSPYGYTF. The chain uses TRBV18 and TRBJ1-2, with 8 bases that match TRBD1. The V gene end was trimmed by 4 bases and the J gene end by 4 bases; junction bases not matched to a gene: 11. Germline CDR1 KGHSH, CDR2 LQKENI. The CDR3 has 16 amino acids.

The rearrangement joins TRBV6-6 to TRBJ1-5; 7 nucleotides agree with TRBD1. CDR1 is MNHNY, CDR2 SVGAGI, per germline (reference sequence). The length of the CDR3 is 14 residues. V lost 5 bases and J lost 0; bases outside the gene matches: 1. This CDR3 reads CASSDRVSNQPQHF. In DNA form, the CDR3 reads TGTGCCAGCAGTGACAGGGTTAGCAATCAGCCCCAGCATTTT.

This clone has more than one count but fewer than ten. The V call is TRBV4-3, the J call TRBJ2-7; the D is unclear. Germline values: CDR1 LGHNA, CDR2 YSLEER. This CDR3 comprises 15 residues. Between the trimmed V and J ends, which lost 0 bases and 1 base, there was a span of 10 bases. As DNA, the CDR3 is TGCGCCAGCAGCCAAGATTCACTGGGGTCCTACGAGCAGTACTTC. Amino acid sequence: CASSQDSLGSYEQYF.

This clone occurred a few times. This chain links TRBV9 with TRBJ2-5; 9 bases are shared with TRBD2. Unmatched junction bases numbered 24, after V lost 7 bases and J lost 5 bases. The CDR3 is 19 amino acids. Per germline, CDR1 SGDLS and CDR2 YYNGEE. The CDR3 protein is CASSGAAPVGTSKRETQYF. As DNA, the CDR3 is TGTGCCAGCTCTGGGGCCGCACCCGTGGGGACTAGCAAGCGGGAGACCCAGTACTTC.

The chain links TRBV6-5 to TRBJ1-5; the D gene is possibly TRBD1 (5 bases). The germline gives CDR1 MNHEY, CDR2 SVGAGI. The CDR3 extends over 13 amino acids. V gave up 10 bases and J gave up 4 bases, with 14 bases separating them. The CDR3 loop is CANSGTSNQPQHF. CDR3 bases: TGTGCCAACTCCGGGACCTCAAATCAGCCCCAGCATTTT.

The V and J genes are TRBV11-2 and TRBJ1-5, with a tentative D call TRBD1 (5 bases). Trimming took 5 bases from V and 2 from J, leaving 13 bases between them. Looked up from germline, CDR1 is SGHAT and CDR2 is FQNNGV. CDR3 length equals 15 residues. CDR3 region: CASSRTGARNQPQHF. CDR3 nucleotides: TGTGCCAGCAGCCGTACCGGGGCCCGCAATCAGCCCCAGCATTTT.

V and J are TRBV4-1 and TRBJ2-5, with D possibly TRBD1 on 6 matching bases. The germline V gene has CDR1 MGHRA and CDR2 YSYEKL. The CDR3 runs 15 residues. Between the trimmed V and J ends, which lost 1 base and 2 bases, there was a span of 11 bases. CDR3: CASSQAYREQETQYF. The CDR3 nucleotides are TGCGCCAGCAGCCAAGCGTACAGGGAGCAAGAGACCCAGTACTTC.

This clone was detected a few times. The J gene is TRBJ1-6, the V gene TRBV30; 9 positions agree with TRBD1. Trimming cost V 0 bases and J 5 bases; bases outside gene matches: 11. This CDR3 contains 18 residues. The germline V gene has CDR1 GTSNPN and CDR2 SVGIG (reference sequence). CDR3 nucleotide sequence: TGTGCCTGGAGTGTTTTCTCCGGGACAGGGCCCAATAATTCACCCCTCCACTTT. This gives the protein CAWSVFSGTGPNNSPLHF.

This clone was observed a few times. This rearrangement joins TRBV5-1 to TRBJ1-1; 8 positions agree with TRBD1. The CDR3 has 13 residues. The V gene end was trimmed by 3 bases and the J gene end by 11 bases; junction bases not matched to a gene: 9. Per the germline V gene, CDR1 is SGHRS and CDR2 is YFSETQ. CDR3 sequence reads: CASSSGTGAMAFF. The CDR3 nucleotides read TGCGCCAGCAGCTCGGGGACAGGTGCTATGGCTTTCTTT.

J is TRBJ1-5 and V is TRBV6-1; D is uncertain. CDR1 MNHNS and CDR2 SASEGT come from the germline V gene. V was trimmed by 0 bases and J by 6 bases, leaving 3 bases between them. The CDR3 has 12 residues. The CDR3 bases are TGTGCCAGCAGTGAAGCGGTTCAGCCCCAGCATTTT. Translated: CASSEAVQPQHF.

The chain links TRBV28 to TRBJ1-1; possible D gene TRBD1, 5 bases. The CDR3 has 11 residues. Germline V lookup: CDR1 MDHEN, CDR2 SYDVKM. V shed 6 bases and J shed 7 bases, with 9 bases lying between them. The CDR3 spells CASSRQLEAFF. Written as DNA, the CDR3 is TGTGCCAGCAGCAGACAGCTTGAAGCTTTCTTT.

This clone was seen more than once but under ten times. For the CDR3, the DNA is TGTGCCAGACAGGGGCGCTGGGCTGAAGCTTTCTTT. Its translation is CARQGRWAEAFF. This chain connects TRBV27 to TRBJ1-1; TRBD1 matches 7 bases. The J segment lost 6 bases and the V segment lost 9 bases, leaving 7 bases of the junction unmatched. The CDR3 sequence is 12 residues long. Germline V gene sequence: CDR1 MNHEY, CDR2 SMNVEV (reference sequence).

The chain combines TRBV7-9 with TRBJ1-2, with unresolved D. The CDR3 is 13 residues long. Germline CDR1 is SEHNR and CDR2 is FQNEAQ (reference sequence). Trimming took off 1 base at V and 8 bases at J, with 11 bases between the two ends. CDR3 sequence: CASSLERVGGYTF. The CDR3 DNA reads as TGTGCCAGCAGCTTAGAACGTGTCGGCGGCTACACCTTC. Full variable domain (remainder filled in from reference TRBV7-9 and TRBJ1-2): DTGVSQNPRHKITKRGQNVTFRCDPISEHNRLYWYRQTLGQGPEFLTYFQNEAQLEKSRLLSDRFSAERPKGSFSTLEIQRTEQGDSAMYLCASSLERVGGYTFGSGTRLTVV.

CDR3 sequence (DNA): TGTGCCAGCAGTGCAGGGTATGGCTACACCTTC. It encodes CASSAGYGYTF. This chain links TRBV6-4 with TRBJ1-2, with D tentatively TRBD1 (5 bases). The CDR3 is made up of 11 amino acids. Germline values: CDR1 MRHNA, CDR2 SNTAGT. V was trimmed by 4 bases and J by 5 bases, leaving 5 bases between them.

The DNA of the CDR3 is TGTGCCAGCAGACAGACAGGGAACAACGAGCAGTACTTC. This codes for CASRQTGNNEQYF. The rearrangement uses TRBV27 and TRBJ2-7, with 7 bases identical to TRBD1. The CDR3 has 13 amino acids. Germline V gives CDR1 MNHEY, CDR2 SMNVEV (reference sequence). Unmatched junction bases numbered 7, after V lost 6 bases and J lost 5 bases.

This clone appeared once. Other DNA sequences in the sample encode the same CDR3. CDR3 amino acids: CASSLQGNQPQHF. In DNA, the CDR3 is TGCGCCAGCAGCTTGCAGGGGAATCAGCCCCAGCATTTT. The chain links TRBV5-1 to TRBJ1-5, with D perhaps matching TRBD1 (6 bases). V gave up 1 base and J gave up 4 bases, with 6 bases separating them. The germline CDR1 and CDR2 sequences are SGHRS and YFSETQ. CDR3 length equals 13 residues.

This chain connects TRBV5-1 to TRBJ2-7; TRBD2 matches 10 bases. V gave up 3 bases and J gave up 0 bases; unmatched junction bases: 6. CDR3 length equals 16 residues. The V gene's germline CDR1 is SGHRS and CDR2 YFSETQ. The CDR3 region has the DNA TGCGCCAGCAGCTCACCGGGACTAGCGACCTCCTACGAGCAGTACTTC. It is translated as CASSSPGLATSYEQYF. Full variable domain (rest looked up from reference TRBV5-1 and TRBJ2-7): KAGVTQTPRYLIKTRGQQVTLSCSPISGHRSVSWYQQTPGQGLQFLFEYFSETQRNKGNFPGRFSGRQFSNSRSEMNVSTLELGDSALYLCASSSPGLATSYEQYFGPGTRLTVT.

This sequence joins TRBV2 and TRBJ2-2, with 11 bases that match TRBD2. CDR3 length: 14 residues. Losses at the gene ends were 4 bases for V and 8 bases for J; bases not matched to a gene: 3. The germline V gene encodes CDR1 SNHLY and CDR2 FYNNEI. CDR3 sequence: CASSVTSGMGELFF. The CDR3 bases are TGTGCCAGCAGTGTGACTAGCGGGATGGGGGAGCTGTTTTTT.

This clone was seen more than once but under ten times. This chain links TRBV28 with TRBJ1-5, with 8 positions matching TRBD1. Germline V gives CDR1 MDHEN, CDR2 SYDVKM. The CDR3 is 15 amino acids. The J segment lost 2 bases and the V segment lost 2 bases, leaving 2 bases of the junction unmatched. CDR3 DNA: TGTGCCAGCAGTTTAAGGGGACAGGGCAATCAGCCCCAGCATTTT. Amino acid sequence: CASSLRGQGNQPQHF.